Detailed here is one T cell receptor (beta chain). Sequencing used immunoSEQ multiplex PCR; TCRdb keeps in-frame clones, though not all of them. The table includes approximately 230,000 clones, about 90% detected once. This specimen comes from a study of cytomegalovirus exposure and HLA in healthy donors. This CDR3 contains 14 residues. Germline V gene data show CDR1 as WNHNN and CDR2 as SYGVQD (reference sequence). Germline trimming cut 5 bases from V and 6 bases from J; bases unmatched to any gene: 4. The study drew the donors from its approximately 110-subject validation cohort, separate from the roughly 700-subject first cohort.

Sequencing was performed on PBMCs. The receptor was derived from a man between 18 and 29 years old in good health and CMV-seropositive. The chain couples TRBV10-1 to TRBJ2-3; TRBD2 agrees at 11 bases. The CDR3 DNA follows: TGCGCCAGCAGTTCTAGCGGGAGGATTGATACGCAGTATTTT. Amino acids: CASSSSGRIDTQYF.